The 22 T cell receptor beta chains in this list originate from one sample, sequenced in a study of blood T cell repertoires in COVID-19. Assay: immunoSEQ multiplex PCR; the TCRdb copy retains only in-frame clones and omits some. Of some 190,000 clones detected, approximately 90% appear once; the ten largest clones hold roughly 4.7%. Sequencing was done on a sample of peripheral blood. These receptors all come from a human donor in a cohort sampled during active COVID-19.

The V call is TRBV27, the J call TRBJ1-3; possibly TRBD1 for D (5 bases). The CDR3 loop spans 14 amino acids. Trimming pared 0 bases from V and 3 bases from J, leaving 6 bases between. Germline CDR1 and CDR2: MNHEY and SMNVEV (reference sequence). The CDR3 DNA reads TGTGCCAGCAGTTTATCAGGGGTTGGAAACACCATATATTTT. It yields the protein CASSLSGVGNTIYF.

The chain employs TRBV30 and TRBJ1-6; D uncertain. The V and J ends lost 4 bases and 0 bases respectively, with 10 bases between them. Germline V gene sequence: CDR1 GTSNPN, CDR2 SVGIG (reference sequence). The CDR3 is made up of 15 amino acids. The CDR3 here is CAWNRASSYNSPLHF. CDR3 DNA sequence: TGTGCCTGGAACAGAGCCAGCTCCTATAATTCACCCCTCCACTTT. Looking up the rest from reference TRBV30 and TRBJ1-6 gives the full variable domain: SQTIHQWPATLVQPVGSPLSLECTVEGTSNPNLYWYRQAAGRGLQLLFYSVGIGQISSEVPQNLSASRPQDRQFILSSKKLLLSDSGFYLCAWNRASSYNSPLHFGNGTRLTVT.

V is TRBV24-1 and J is TRBJ2-1; D ambiguous. Trimming took 4 bases from V and 10 from J, leaving 13 bases between them. In germline, CDR1 is KGHDR, CDR2 SFDVKD. The CDR3 contains 13 residues. Here the CDR3 DNA reads TGTGCCACCAGTGACAGATCGTTCGGGGAGCAGTTCTTC. It codes for CATSDRSFGEQFF.

The rearrangement links TRBV5-1 to TRBJ1-1; perhaps TRBD1 as D (6 bases). CDR3 length: 13 residues. V lost 0 bases and J lost 8, with 11 bases in between. Germline V CDR1 and CDR2: SGHRS, YFSETQ. The DNA of the CDR3 is TGCGCCAGCAGCTTGGCCGGGCAGGGGGAAGCTTTCTTT. Protein: CASSLAGQGEAFF.

The chain carries TRBV7-2 and TRBJ2-7; TRBD1 aligns across 7 bases. The junction had 10 bases not matched to a gene; V was cut back by 5 bases and J by 0 bases. Germline V gene lookup returns CDR1 SGHTA and CDR2 FQGNSA. This CDR3 region has 16 residues. The DNA for the CDR3 is TGTGCCAGCAGCCCCCGTGGACAGGCCCTCTCCTACGAGCAGTACTTC. It specifies CASSPRGQALSYEQYF.

This chain links TRBV6-1 with TRBJ2-7, with 9 bases lining up with TRBD1. Germline V lookup: CDR1 MNHNS, CDR2 SASEGT. This CDR3 spans 15 amino acids. After removal of 2 bases from V and 4 bases from J, the junction contained 6 bases not matched to a gene. The CDR3 is CASSETGQGRYEQYF. In DNA, the CDR3 is TGTGCCAGCAGTGAAACGGGACAGGGACGGTACGAGCAGTACTTC.

The rearrangement joins TRBV13 to TRBJ2-3; TRBD2 is a possible D gene (6 bases). Trimming left V 2 bases short and J 1 base short, with 13 bases between. Germline V gene sequence: CDR1 PRHDT, CDR2 FYEKMQ (reference sequence). This CDR3 contains 16 residues. The CDR3 coding sequence is TGTGCCAGCAGCTTATCCCCTCAGCGGGGCACAGATACGCAGTATTTT. Translating gives CASSLSPQRGTDTQYF.

This chain links TRBV7-9 with TRBJ1-6; 7 nucleotides line up with TRBD1. The CDR3 is made up of 16 amino acids. Losses at the gene ends were 1 base for V and 10 bases for J; bases not matched to a gene: 10. The V gene's germline CDR1 is SEHNR and CDR2 FQNEAQ (reference sequence). CDR3: CASSLDRGTVASPLHF. The DNA for the CDR3 is TGTGCCAGCAGCTTAGATCGAGGGACAGTGGCGTCACCCCTCCACTTT.

With regard to this clone: Other DNA sequences from this sample encode an identical CDR3 as well. The V and J genes are TRBV18 and TRBJ1-3; 9 nucleotides agree with TRBD1. CDR3 size: 16 residues. V dropped 2 bases and J dropped 0; count of bases not matched to a gene: 2. Germline CDR1 and CDR2: KGHSH and LQKENI. Here the CDR3 DNA reads TGTGCCAGCTCACCATCGGGACAGGGCTCTGGAAACACCATATATTTT. Its translation: CASSPSGQGSGNTIYF.

This sequence joins TRBV30 and TRBJ1-4; no clear D. The CDR3 is 11 residues long. Trimming took 5 bases from V and 5 from J, leaving 6 bases between them. Germline CDR1 GTSNPN, CDR2 SVGIG (reference sequence). The CDR3 sequence is CAWGRNEKLFF. In nucleotides, the CDR3 is TGTGCCTGGGGGCGAAATGAAAAACTGTTTTTT.

This clone was recorded a few times. The chain uses TRBV6-6 and TRBJ2-7, with 8 bases matching TRBD2. After removal of 6 bases from V and 5 bases from J, the junction contained 9 bases not matched to a gene. This CDR3 has 14 residues. The germline gives CDR1 MNHNY, CDR2 SVGAGI (reference sequence). The CDR3 nucleotides are TGTGCCAGCAGCCAAAGACTAGCGTCCGACGAGCAGTACTTC. This codes for CASSQRLASDEQYF.

DNA for the CDR3: TGTGCCAGCAGCTTTCAAGCGGGGCAGTACCAAGAGACCCAGTACTTC. Translation gives CASSFQAGQYQETQYF. V usage is TRBV7-2 and J usage is TRBJ2-5, with TRBD2 matching 7 bases. The CDR3 covers 16 residues. The junction had 7 bases not matched to a gene; V was cut back by 3 bases and J by 0 bases. The germline V gene encodes CDR1 SGHTA and CDR2 FQGNSA.

The chain joins TRBV7-2 to TRBJ2-3; D is undetermined. V lost 1 base, J lost 9 bases, and 11 bases lay in between. There are 13 residues in the CDR3. The germline V gene encodes CDR1 SGHTA and CDR2 FQGNSA. The CDR3: CASSLDSSATQYF. CDR3 sequence (DNA): TGTGCCAGCAGCTTAGATAGCTCCGCAACGCAGTATTTT.

This chain uses TRBV5-1 with TRBJ2-7; TRBD1 is a possible D gene (5 bases). The CDR3 has 15 residues. Trimming removed 4 bases at V and 5 bases at J, with 19 bases between. Looked up from germline, CDR1 is SGHRS and CDR2 is YFSETQ. DNA of the CDR3: TGCGCCAGCAGCCCCCGGGTAGGGGTGGGAAACGAGCAGTACTTC. It codes for CASSPRVGVGNEQYF. The whole variable domain, filled in from reference TRBV5-1 and TRBJ2-7, reads KAGVTQTPRYLIKTRGQQVTLSCSPISGHRSVSWYQQTPGQGLQFLFEYFSETQRNKGNFPGRFSGRQFSNSRSEMNVSTLELGDSALYLCASSPRVGVGNEQYFGPGTRLTVT.

The chain couples TRBV6-2 or TRBV6-3 to TRBJ1-1, with 8 bases that match TRBD1. J gave up 0 bases and V 1 base, and 7 bases lay outside the gene matches. The CDR3 loop spans 17 amino acids. In germline, CDR1 is MNHEY, CDR2 SVGEGT. The CDR3 sequence is CASSYLDREGMNTEAFF. The CDR3 DNA is TGTGCCAGCAGTTACTTGGACAGGGAGGGGATGAACACTGAAGCTTTCTTT.

The chain uses TRBV6-2 or TRBV6-3 and TRBJ1-1; no firm D call. The CDR3 loop spans 13 amino acids. Germline assignment: CDR1 MNHEY and CDR2 SVGEGT. V lost 4 bases and J lost 5, with 11 bases in between. Written as DNA, the CDR3 is TGTGCCAGCAGTTTAGGGAGACATACTGAAGCTTTCTTT. It codes for CASSLGRHTEAFF.

This chain joins TRBV27 and TRBJ1-6, with D perhaps TRBD1 (6 bases). This CDR3 has 15 amino acids. Trimming took 7 bases from V and 7 from J, leaving 17 bases between them. Germline V CDR1 and CDR2: MNHEY, SMNVEV (reference sequence). The CDR3 region is CASKWGTRGNSPLHF. Here the CDR3 DNA reads TGTGCCAGCAAATGGGGTACGAGGGGGAATTCACCCCTCCACTTT.

This chain links TRBV5-1 with TRBJ1-1, with D maybe TRBD1 (6 bases). Looked up from germline, CDR1 is SGHRS and CDR2 is YFSETQ. This CDR3 has 14 residues. Trimming removed 1 base from V and 6 bases from J, with 13 bases in between. The CDR3 region is CASSLLPGGAEAFF. In DNA, the CDR3 is TGCGCCAGCAGCTTGTTACCGGGGGGCGCTGAAGCTTTCTTT.

The chain combines TRBV10-3 with TRBJ2-7; TRBD2 aligns across 9 bases. There are 15 residues in the CDR3. J gave up 2 bases and V 0 bases, and 2 bases lay outside the gene matches. The germline V gene has CDR1 ENHRY and CDR2 SYGVKD. CDR3 protein: CAISESTSGPYEQYF. CDR3 DNA sequence: TGTGCCATCAGTGAGTCGACTAGCGGACCCTACGAGCAGTACTTC.

J is TRBJ2-3 and V is TRBV24-1; 10 nucleotides line up with TRBD1. CDR1 and CDR2 (germline): KGHDR, SFDVKD. The CDR3 runs 17 residues. With 3 bases clipped from V and 5 bases from J, the junction kept 10 bases outside the gene matches. The CDR3 reads CATSDADRGQFVDTQYF. The CDR3 nucleotides are TGTGCCACCAGTGATGCAGACAGGGGGCAATTCGTAGATACGCAGTATTTT.

This clone was counted a single time. This chain connects TRBV6-6 to TRBJ2-7; tentatively, D is TRBD2 (6 bases). Germline V lookup: CDR1 MNHNY, CDR2 SVGAGI (reference sequence). Trimming left V 5 bases short and J 6 bases short, with 8 bases between. The CDR3 loop spans 11 amino acids. In DNA form, the CDR3 reads TGTGCCAGCAGTCGGGGGAGCGAGCAGTACTTC. Translating gives CASSRGSEQYF.

The chain joins TRBV28 to TRBJ2-1; 9 bases map to TRBD2. The germline gives CDR1 MDHEN, CDR2 SYDVKM. The CDR3 length is 15 residues. V lost 3 bases to trimming and J lost 4 bases; unmatched junction nucleotides: 4. The CDR3 region is CASSFGGRVYNEQFF. The CDR3 bases are TGTGCCAGCAGTTTCGGCGGGAGGGTATACAATGAGCAGTTCTTC.